The clone carrying this T cell receptor beta chain has a handful of counts. Source study methods: Estimation of nucleated cell counts was performed using reference gene primer amplification. The table came from immunoSEQ multiplex PCR; TCRdb's copy has only in-frame clones and leaves some out. V and J calls and clone size are those listed in that table; D and trimming were worked out from the DNA. This repertoire shows around 100,000 clones, 70% to 85% found once; its top ten account for approximately 3.3%. This entry comes from a study of blood T cell repertoires in COVID-19. Study background: COVID-19 samples, acute and convalescent, were from the United States, Italy and Spain. PBMCs, B-cell-depleted T cells, or T cells were the source of the cDNA or gDNA that made up the material.

The CDR3 is made up of 15 amino acids. CDR1 and CDR2 from the germline V gene are LNHDA and SQIVND (reference sequence). Between the trimmed V and J ends, which lost 5 bases and 4 bases, there was a span of 17 bases. The sequencing sample was made of peripheral blood. The chain joins TRBV19 to TRBJ1-2; D is uncertain. The TCR sequence derives from a woman older than 75 with active or convalescent COVID-19. CDR3 DNA sequence: TGTGCCAGTAGTTCACGTGGCGGCAGCCTCTATGGCTACACCTTC. This gives the protein CASSSRGGSLYGYTF.